Listed below are T cell receptor beta chains from one sample, sequenced in a study of blood T cell repertoires in COVID-19. TCRdb's table, derived via immunoSEQ multiplex PCR, lists solely in-frame clones and lacks some. The sample has more than 250,000 clones, just under 90% seen once. Sequencing was done on a sample of peripheral blood. These receptors came from a woman aged 50 to 60 with COVID-19, enrolled during active disease. Each CDR3 is given with its conserved first and last residue. A D gene is named only where the DNA matches it firmly. Only part of the rows carry a size: once, few, many, or a class if the clone is expanded.

v_gene,d_gene,j_gene,abundance,CDR3aa,CDR3nt
TRBV15,TRBD2,TRBJ2-7,NA,CATSSGTSGYEQYF,TGTGCCACCAGCAGCGGGACTAGCGGATACGAGCAGTACTTC
TRBV5-1,NA,TRBJ2-1,NA,CASSRSDDSYNEQFF,TGCGCCAGCAGTCGCAGTGATGACTCCTACAATGAGCAGTTCTTC
TRBV7-2,NA,TRBJ1-3,NA,CASSPTGIFGNTIYF,TGTGCCAGCAGCCCTACAGGGATTTTTGGAAACACCATATATTTT
TRBV27,TRBD1,TRBJ2-7,NA,CASSFGTGDEQYF,TGTGCCAGCAGTTTTGGGACAGGGGACGAGCAGTACTTC
TRBV28,NA,TRBJ1-2,NA,CASSQTKNYGYTF,TGTGCCAGCAGTCAGACAAAAAACTATGGCTACACCTTC
TRBV3-1/TRBV3-2,NA,TRBJ2-1,NA,CARQNNEQFF,TGTGCCAGGCAGAACAATGAGCAGTTCTTC
TRBV30,NA,TRBJ2-7,NA,CAWSEASEYEQYF,TGTGCCTGGAGTGAGGCTAGCGAGTACGAGCAGTACTTC
TRBV6-5,TRBD2,TRBJ2-3,NA,CASSQLAGGDTQYF,TGTGCCAGCAGTCAACTAGCGGGAGGCGATACGCAGTATTTT
TRBV6-6,NA,TRBJ2-7,few,CASGRTKVVYEQYF,TGTGCCAGCGGTCGGACAAAGGTGGTCTACGAGCAGTACTTC
TRBV30,TRBD2,TRBJ2-1,NA,CAWSLAGYNEQFF,TGTGCCTGGAGTTTAGCGGGTTACAATGAGCAGTTCTTC
TRBV18,NA,TRBJ1-1,NA,CASSPTVVTEAFF,TGTGCCAGCTCACCAACAGTCGTAACTGAAGCTTTCTTT
TRBV29-1,NA,TRBJ1-4,NA,CSGFSGVSEKLFF,TGCAGCGGGTTTTCCGGGGTATCCGAAAAACTGTTTTTT
TRBV18,NA,TRBJ2-7,NA,CASSPPGSRNEQYF,TGTGCCAGCTCACCACCAGGGAGTAGGAACGAGCAGTACTTC
TRBV15,NA,TRBJ1-3,NA,CATSRRGSSGNTIYF,TGTGCCACCAGCAGACGGGGATCCTCTGGAAACACCATATATTTT
TRBV18,NA,TRBJ2-5,NA,CASSTTKGRETQYF,TGTGCCAGCTCGACGACAAAGGGGCGAGAGACCCAGTACTTC
TRBV29-1,TRBD1,TRBJ2-1,NA,CSVDTTGGAYNEQFF,TGCAGCGTTGATACGACAGGGGGCGCCTACAATGAGCAGTTCTTC
TRBV6-6,NA,TRBJ1-1,NA,CASSSAAGAYAEAFF,TGTGCCAGCAGTAGCGCCGCGGGGGCCTATGCTGAAGCTTTCTTT
TRBV7-2,TRBD1,TRBJ2-7,NA,CASSLGQGGTYEQYF,TGTGCCAGCAGCTTAGGACAGGGGGGGACCTACGAGCAGTACTTC
TRBV5-1,TRBD2,TRBJ2-2,NA,CASSFPGRLAGQTGELFF,TGCGCCAGCAGCTTTCCGGGGCGGCTAGCGGGCCAAACCGGGGAGCTGTTTTTT
TRBV13,TRBD1,TRBJ1-1,NA,CASSSKRTGGLNTEAFF,TGTGCCAGCAGCTCAAAACGGACAGGGGGTTTGAACACTGAAGCTTTCTTT
TRBV5-1,TRBD1,TRBJ2-3,NA,CASSFNAGGAADTQYF,TGCGCCAGCAGCTTCAACGCAGGGGGCGCCGCAGATACGCAGTATTTT
TRBV29-1,TRBD1,TRBJ2-7,NA,CSVMGQEPYEQYF,TGCAGCGTGATGGGACAGGAGCCTTACGAGCAGTACTTC
TRBV24-1,NA,TRBJ1-5,once,CATSDAGPNQPQHF,TGTGCCACCAGTGATGCGGGACCCAATCAGCCCCAGCATTTT
TRBV27,TRBD1,TRBJ2-7,NA,CASSLGTGISEQYF,TGTGCCAGCAGTTTAGGGACAGGGATTTCCGAGCAGTACTTC